The 24 T cell receptor beta chains in this list originate from one sample, sequenced in a study of PD-1 blockade in classical Hodgkin lymphoma. TCRdb's table, derived via immunoSEQ multiplex PCR, lists solely in-frame clones and lacks some. Among tens of thousands of clones listed, about 94% were seen once. Time point reported: newly diagnosed, previously untreated cHL patient sample. Sequencing was done on a sample of peripheral blood mononuclear cells (PBMCs). Every receptor here comes from a human donor with classical Hodgkin lymphoma.

This chain joins TRBV12-5 and TRBJ2-1; D unresolved. V dropped 0 bases and J dropped 9 bases, with 6 bases sitting between them. Germline loops: CDR1 LGHNT, CDR2 FRNRAP. The CDR3 consists of 12 residues. CDR3 sequence: CASGLVRSEQFF. The CDR3 bases are TGTGCTAGTGGTTTGGTACGTAGTGAGCAGTTCTTC.

CDR3 DNA sequence: TGTGCCAGCTCACCACCGACAGAGACCCAGTACTTC. This encodes CASSPPTETQYF. The J gene is TRBJ2-5, the V gene TRBV18; D gene ambiguous. The CDR3 contains 12 residues. Germline assignment: CDR1 KGHSH and CDR2 LQKENI. V shed 0 bases and J shed 4 bases, with 3 bases lying between them.

This clone was observed a single time. The chain couples TRBV9 to TRBJ2-7; D gene uncertain. The CDR3 runs 15 residues. V lost 0 bases and J lost 0, with 10 bases in between. The V gene's germline CDR1 is SGDLS and CDR2 YYNGEE. The CDR3 here is CASSVAIGNSYEQYF. CDR3 in DNA: TGTGCCAGCAGCGTAGCCATTGGCAACTCCTACGAGCAGTACTTC.

The gene calls are TRBV5-1 and TRBJ2-1; tentatively, D is TRBD1 or TRBD2 (5 bases each). Trimming pared 4 bases from V and 5 bases from J, leaving 13 bases between. CDR3 length equals 14 residues. Germline loops: CDR1 SGHRS, CDR2 YFSETQ. The CDR3: CASSRDGINNEQFF. In DNA, the CDR3 is TGCGCCAGCAGCCGGGACGGGATAAACAATGAGCAGTTCTTC.

This chain uses TRBV30 with TRBJ2-1; D ambiguous. With 3 bases removed from V and 3 bases from J, the gap between germline ends came to 9 bases. Germline V lookup: CDR1 GTSNPN, CDR2 SVGIG (reference sequence). The CDR3 length is 13 residues. In DNA, the CDR3 is TGTGCCTGGAGGGCAGCGAGCTACAATGAGCAGTTCTTC. Encoded protein: CAWRAASYNEQFF.

The CDR3 DNA follows: TGTGCCAGCAGTTTAAACAGGGGAACGAACACCGGGGAGCTGTTTTTT. Translated: CASSLNRGTNTGELFF. The genes are TRBV28 and TRBJ2-2, with 7 bases that match TRBD1. The CDR3 runs 16 residues. The J segment lost 0 bases and the V segment lost 2 bases, leaving 3 bases of the junction unmatched. CDR1 is MDHEN, CDR2 SYDVKM, per germline.

The chain links TRBV6-5 to TRBJ1-5; D is perhaps TRBD1 (5 bases). Germline V gene lookup returns CDR1 MNHEY and CDR2 SVGAGI. CDR3 size: 14 residues. Trimming shortened V by 5 bases and J by 4 bases, and 12 bases separated the two germline ends. The CDR3 bases are TGTGCCAGCAGTATAGTGGCAGGGAATCAGCCCCAGCATTTT. Amino acids: CASSIVAGNQPQHF.

This chain joins TRBV5-1 and TRBJ2-7; possibly TRBD1 or TRBD2 for D (5 bases each). The V and J ends lost 1 base and 3 bases respectively, with 23 bases between them. Germline-derived CDR1 and CDR2 are SGHRS and YFSETQ. The CDR3 contains 18 residues. CDR3 nucleotide sequence: TGCGCCAGCAGCTTGAACCAACCAGGTGGGACGGTTAGCTACGAGCAGTACTTC. Translating gives CASSLNQPGGTVSYEQYF.

V gene TRBV11-3 combines with J gene TRBJ2-6; D gene unclear. Germline V lookup: CDR1 SGHNT, CDR2 YENEEA. The length of the CDR3 is 17 residues. The V and J ends lost 5 bases and 0 bases respectively, with 14 bases between them. CDR3 region: CASSRTLSSSGANVLTF. The DNA of the CDR3 is TGTGCCAGCAGCCGCACATTGTCTAGCTCTGGGGCCAACGTCCTGACTTTC.

This chain connects TRBV5-4 to TRBJ2-1; 9 bases align to TRBD1. CDR1 is SGHNT, CDR2 YYREEE, per germline (reference sequence). Losses at the gene ends were 6 bases for V and 2 bases for J; bases not matched to a gene: 9. CDR3 length: 16 amino acids. The CDR3 DNA sequence: TGTGCCAGCACCGATGGACAGGGGAGGACCTACAATGAGCAGTTCTTC. Residues: CASTDGQGRTYNEQFF.

J is TRBJ1-1 and V is TRBV14; maybe TRBD1 (6 bases). The CDR3 has 15 amino acids. The germline V gene encodes CDR1 SGHDN and CDR2 FVKESK. V gave up 4 bases and J gave up 1 base, with 13 bases separating them. The CDR3 reads CASSPLVGGNTEAFF. CDR3 DNA: TGTGCCAGCAGCCCCCTGGTAGGGGGGAACACTGAAGCTTTCTTT.

J is TRBJ1-1 and V is TRBV7-3; maybe TRBD1 (5 bases). The germline V gene has CDR1 SGHTA and CDR2 FQGTGA. With 5 bases removed from V and 6 bases from J, the gap between germline ends came to 13 bases. This CDR3 is 13 amino acids long. The CDR3, as DNA: TGTGCCAGCAGCGATGGGACTCAGGCTGAAGCTTTCTTT. The encoded protein is CASSDGTQAEAFF.

V and J are TRBV29-1 and TRBJ2-7; 7 bases match TRBD2. This CDR3 comprises 15 residues. V dropped 7 bases and J dropped 3; count of bases not matched to a gene: 15. Germline V gives CDR1 SQVTM, CDR2 ANQGSEA. The CDR3 loop is CSARRGSGVFYEQYF. The CDR3 DNA follows: TGCAGCGCCCGACGGGGCAGCGGGGTGTTCTACGAGCAGTACTTC.

The J gene is TRBJ2-4, the V gene TRBV5-1; D uncertain. V dropped 3 bases and J dropped 10 bases, with 17 bases sitting between them. The CDR3 runs 14 residues. Germline CDR1 SGHRS, CDR2 YFSETQ. The CDR3 reads CASSSTAGDWIQYF. CDR3 coding DNA: TGCGCCAGCAGCTCAACCGCCGGCGATTGGATTCAGTACTTC.

The V gene is TRBV10-3, the J gene TRBJ1-6; the D gene is possibly TRBD1 (5 bases). Germline CDR1 is ENHRY and CDR2 is SYGVKD. V lost 6 bases to trimming and J lost 11 bases, with 14 bases between them. The CDR3 has 13 amino acids. The CDR3 region has the DNA TGTGCCATCAGGGGGGGGGTTTCGACACCCCTCCACTTT. Translating gives CAIRGGVSTPLHF.

The chain combines TRBV6-5 with TRBJ2-3; D call uncertain. The CDR3 totals 16 residues. Germline CDR1 reads MNHEY; CDR2 reads SVGAGI. V was clipped by 2 bases and J by 4 bases, with 16 bases between them. CDR3 sequence: CASSYRTSTGADTQYF. In DNA, the CDR3 is TGTGCCAGCAGTTACCGGACCAGCACGGGCGCAGATACGCAGTATTTT.

The V call is TRBV5-4, the J call TRBJ1-4, with a tentative D call TRBD1 (5 bases). The V gene's germline CDR1 is SGHNT and CDR2 YYREEE (reference sequence). V lost 2 bases and J 7 bases, leaving 9 bases between the germline ends. The CDR3 totals 13 residues. As DNA, the CDR3 is TGTGCCAGCAGCTTAGCCGGGGCTGAAAAACTGTTTTTT. It translates to CASSLAGAEKLFF.

This chain uses TRBV6-5 with TRBJ2-7, with D unclear. The CDR3 loop spans 14 amino acids. Trimming left V 6 bases short and J 5 bases short, with 17 bases between. The germline V gene encodes CDR1 MNHEY and CDR2 SVGAGI. CDR3 protein: CASRATGGIHEQYF. In nucleotides, the CDR3 is TGTGCCAGCAGGGCGACTGGCGGAATCCACGAGCAGTACTTC.

This clone was counted a single time. This chain connects TRBV9 to TRBJ2-1; D gene unclear. The CDR3 contains 13 residues. Trimming removed 4 bases at V and 1 base at J, with 6 bases between. Germline values: CDR1 SGDLS, CDR2 YYNGEE. The CDR3 sequence is CASSTLSYNEQFF. For the CDR3, the DNA is TGTGCCAGCAGCACCCTATCCTACAATGAGCAGTTCTTC.

V usage is TRBV5-1 and J usage is TRBJ1-6, with TRBD1 as a possible D gene (5 bases). CDR1 is SGHRS and CDR2 is YFSETQ in the germline V gene. The CDR3 runs 15 residues. V lost 0 bases and J lost 9, with 13 bases in between. CDR3 residues: CASSLAGDAISPLHF. The CDR3 coding sequence is TGCGCCAGCAGCTTGGCGGGGGACGCAATTTCACCCCTCCACTTT.

The rearrangement links TRBV18 to TRBJ2-3; D is perhaps TRBD2 (6 bases). Germline values: CDR1 KGHSH, CDR2 LQKENI. Trimming pared 3 bases from V and 4 bases from J, leaving 14 bases between. The CDR3 runs to 15 residues. The DNA for the CDR3 is TGTGCCAGCTCACCCATGCGTTGGAGGGCAGATACGCAGTATTTT. Translated, it gives CASSPMRWRADTQYF.

The chain recombines TRBV10-3 with TRBJ1-2; D may be TRBD1 (5 bases). From germline, CDR1 is ENHRY and CDR2 SYGVKD. V lost 7 bases and J 4 bases, leaving 13 bases between the germline ends. This CDR3 spans 13 amino acids. CDR3 nucleotides: TGTGCCATCACTCAGGGACCCACCTATGGCTACACCTTC. Amino acid sequence: CAITQGPTYGYTF.

CDR3: CASSHPGTGVYEQYF. The CDR3 nucleotides read TGTGCCAGCAGCCACCCCGGGACAGGGGTCTACGAGCAGTACTTC. The V call is TRBV14, the J call TRBJ2-7, with 10 bases matching TRBD1. The ends lost 3 bases at V and 3 bases at J; junction bases unmatched: 5. Germline assignment: CDR1 SGHDN and CDR2 FVKESK. The CDR3 totals 15 residues.

As DNA, the CDR3 is TGTGCCAGTAGTAAATGGGGGATGTTGAACACTGAAGCTTTCTTT. Translating gives CASSKWGMLNTEAFF. The V gene is TRBV19, the J gene TRBJ1-1, with D maybe TRBD1 (5 bases). Germline V gene lookup returns CDR1 LNHDA and CDR2 SQIVND (reference sequence). Trimming cost V 4 bases and J 0 bases, with 12 bases left between them. CDR3 length: 15 amino acids.